A selection of T cell receptor beta chains follows, all from one sample in a study of early T cells in non-severe SARS-CoV-2 infection. Each CDR3 protein gets one entry after TCRdb re-called the 5' RACE reads with MiXCR. The profile shows around 61,000 distinct CDR3 sequences, 10% of them singletons. The sequenced material came from whole blood. Receptor source: an adult who was a healthcare worker with PCR-confirmed SARS-CoV-2 infection or an uninfected control (not recorded which). The CDR3 runs from the conserved cysteine through the conserved F or W. The D gene is left open where the match is weak. Size is omitted from some rows. Given values are once, few, many or a class for expanded clones.

v_gene,abundance,j_gene,d_gene,CDR3aa,CDR3nt
TRBV10-3,many,TRBJ2-7,TRBD2,CASSGTSGTYEQYF,TGTGCCAGCTCCGGGACTAGCGGAACCTACGAGCAGTACTTC
TRBV29-1,NA,TRBJ1-1,NA,CSVGEAGVGTEAFF,TGCAGCGTTGGGGAGGCAGGGGTGGGGACTGAAGCTTTCTTT
TRBV20-1,few,TRBJ2-1,NA,CSALWTLLYNEQFF,TGCAGTGCCCTATGGACTCTACTATACAATGAGCAGTTCTTC
TRBV3-1,many,TRBJ1-2,NA,CASSPSGANGYTF,TGTGCCAGCAGTCCGTCCGGGGCGAACGGCTACACCTTC
TRBV6-6,many,TRBJ2-4,TRBD2,CASSYSISASGVGQIQYF,TGTGCCAGCAGTTACTCTATATCGGCTAGCGGGGTGGGGCAGATTCAGTACTTC
TRBV7-2,few,TRBJ2-7,NA,CASSSSAGDSYEQYF,TGTGCCAGCAGCTCAAGTGCAGGGGACTCCTACGAGCAGTACTTC
TRBV12-3/TRBV12-4,few,TRBJ1-3,NA,CASSYRGNTIYF,TGTGCCAGCAGTTACCGTGGAAACACCATATATTTT
TRBV6-5,few,TRBJ2-3,TRBD2,CASSYLSGRGGAQYF,TGTGCCAGCAGTTACCTTAGCGGGAGAGGAGGCGCGCAGTATTTT
TRBV12-5,few,TRBJ1-2,TRBD1,CATTTGASYGYTF,TGTGCTACTACGACAGGGGCTTCGTATGGCTACACCTTC
TRBV27,many,TRBJ2-3,NA,CASGSRGGTDTQYF,TGTGCCAGCGGGAGCAGAGGGGGGACAGATACGCAGTATTTT
TRBV27,NA,TRBJ2-7,NA,CASSFGVWYEQYF,TGTGCCAGCAGTTTTGGTGTGTGGTACGAGCAGTACTTC
TRBV10-3,many,TRBJ2-1,TRBD2,CAISSLAGGGEQFF,TGTGCCATCAGTTCCCTAGCGGGAGGGGGTGAGCAGTTCTTC
TRBV7-2,many,TRBJ1-3,NA,CASRARTVSSGNTIYF,TGTGCCAGCAGAGCTAGGACAGTCTCCTCTGGAAACACCATATATTTT
TRBV5-6,NA,TRBJ1-1,TRBD1,CASSLDAGWDRDTEAFF,TGTGCCAGCAGCTTGGATGCCGGATGGGACAGGGACACTGAAGCTTTCTTT
TRBV7-3,few,TRBJ2-7,NA,CASSFLHGTDEQYF,TGTGCCAGCAGCTTCCTGCATGGGACGGACGAGCAGTACTTC
TRBV9,NA,TRBJ2-7,TRBD2,CASSRGGEQYF,TGTGCCAGCAGCCGGGGGGGCGAGCAGTACTTC
TRBV6-5,few,TRBJ1-3,NA,CASSVGGSGNTIYF,TGTGCCAGCAGCGTAGGGGGGTCTGGAAACACCATATATTTT
TRBV27,many,TRBJ1-6,NA,CASRPGASNHSPLHF,TGTGCCAGCAGACCGGGGGCCTCTAACCATTCACCCCTCCACTTT
TRBV7-7,few,TRBJ2-1,NA,CASSLDLYNEQFF,TGTGCTAGCAGCTTAGACCTGTACAATGAGCAGTTCTTC
TRBV29-1,many,TRBJ2-1,NA,CSVFLTLGRNEQFF,TGCAGCGTTTTCCTCACATTAGGCAGGAATGAGCAGTTCTTC
TRBV29-1,NA,TRBJ1-1,TRBD1,CSVERGTGLNTEAFF,TGCAGCGTTGAGAGAGGGACAGGGTTGAACACTGAAGCTTTCTTT
TRBV13,many,TRBJ1-1,NA,CASSLYLAVVNTEAFF,TGTGCCAGCAGCTTATATCTCGCGGTGGTGAACACTGAAGCTTTCTTT
TRBV3-1,few,TRBJ1-2,NA,CASSHLEGDGYTF,TGTGCCAGCAGTCATTTGGAAGGGGACGGCTACACCTTC
TRBV24-1,many,TRBJ2-1,TRBD1,CATSDFTGGNEQFF,TGTGCCACCAGTGATTTTACAGGGGGAAATGAGCAGTTCTTC
TRBV19,few,TRBJ1-5,NA,CASSIAGGPQHF,TGTGCCAGTAGTATTGCGGGAGGACCCCAGCATTTT
TRBV12-3/TRBV12-4,many,TRBJ2-1,TRBD2,CASRIQGRWTSGISSSYNEQFF,TGTGCCAGCAGGATACAGGGGAGGTGGACTAGCGGGATTTCTAGCTCCTACAATGAGCAGTTCTTC
TRBV2,many,TRBJ2-3,TRBD2,CASRGLAVTDTQYF,TGTGCCAGCAGGGGACTAGCGGTCACAGATACGCAGTATTTT
TRBV5-4,few,TRBJ1-1,TRBD1,CASSLLGQLNTEAFF,TGTGCCAGCAGCTTGCTGGGACAGCTGAACACTGAAGCTTTCTTT
TRBV27,many,TRBJ2-7,TRBD1,CASSPRSGTGNHEQYF,TGTGCCAGCAGTCCAAGATCGGGGACAGGTAACCACGAGCAGTACTTC
TRBV29-1,many,TRBJ2-1,NA,CSVTHNEQFF,TGCAGCGTCACCCACAATGAGCAGTTCTTC
TRBV24-1,few,TRBJ2-2,NA,CATSDPPGQGETGELFF,TGTGCCACCAGTGATCCCCCCGGGCAGGGTGAGACCGGGGAGCTGTTTTTT